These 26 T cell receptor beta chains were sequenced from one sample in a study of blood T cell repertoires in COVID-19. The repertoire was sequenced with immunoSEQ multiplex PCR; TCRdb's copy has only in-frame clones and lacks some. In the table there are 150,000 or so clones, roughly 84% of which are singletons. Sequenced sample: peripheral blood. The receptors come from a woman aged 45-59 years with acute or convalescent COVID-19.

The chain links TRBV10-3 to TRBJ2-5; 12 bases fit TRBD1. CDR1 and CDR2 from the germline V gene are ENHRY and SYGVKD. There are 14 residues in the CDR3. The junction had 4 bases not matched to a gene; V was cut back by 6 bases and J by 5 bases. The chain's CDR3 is CAISGDRGQETQYF. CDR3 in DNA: TGTGCCATCAGCGGGGACAGGGGGCAGGAGACCCAGTACTTC.

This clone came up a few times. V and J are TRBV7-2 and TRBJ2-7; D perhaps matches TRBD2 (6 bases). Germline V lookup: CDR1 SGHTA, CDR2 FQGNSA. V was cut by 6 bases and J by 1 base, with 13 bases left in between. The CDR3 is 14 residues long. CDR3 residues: CASRPRLASYEQYF. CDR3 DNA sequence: TGTGCCAGCAGGCCTAGGCTAGCGTCCTACGAGCAGTACTTC.

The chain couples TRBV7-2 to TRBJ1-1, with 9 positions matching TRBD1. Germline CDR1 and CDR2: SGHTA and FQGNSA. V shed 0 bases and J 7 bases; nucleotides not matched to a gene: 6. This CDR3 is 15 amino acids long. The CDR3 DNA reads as TGTGCCAGCAGCTTAGCTAAGGGACAGGGAGGTGAAGCTTTCTTT. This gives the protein CASSLAKGQGGEAFF.

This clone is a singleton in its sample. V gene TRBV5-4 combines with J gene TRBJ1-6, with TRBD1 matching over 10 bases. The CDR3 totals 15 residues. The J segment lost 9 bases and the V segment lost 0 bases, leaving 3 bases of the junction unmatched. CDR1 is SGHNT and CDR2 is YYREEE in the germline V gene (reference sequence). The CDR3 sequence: CASSLVGQGTSPLHF. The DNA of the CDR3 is TGTGCCAGCAGCTTGGTGGGACAGGGGACTTCACCCCTCCACTTT.

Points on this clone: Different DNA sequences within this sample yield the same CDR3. The chain's CDR3 is CASSLSGSSYEQYF. The CDR3 DNA reads as TGTGCCAGCAGCCTTAGCGGGAGCTCCTACGAGCAGTACTTC. This chain links TRBV3-1 (or the pseudogene TRBV3-2) with TRBJ2-7, with 9 positions matching TRBD2. The CDR3 length is 14 residues. Trimming took 4 bases from V and 0 from J; bases not matched to a gene: 1. CDR1 and CDR2 (germline): LGHDT, YNNKEL (reference sequence).

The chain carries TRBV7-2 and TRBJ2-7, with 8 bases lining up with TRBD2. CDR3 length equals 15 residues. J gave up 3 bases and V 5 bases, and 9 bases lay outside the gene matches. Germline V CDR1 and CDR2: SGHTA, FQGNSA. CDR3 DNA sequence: TGTGCCAGCAGCCCGTCTGGGCGGGGGGACTACGAGCAGTACTTC. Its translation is CASSPSGRGDYEQYF.

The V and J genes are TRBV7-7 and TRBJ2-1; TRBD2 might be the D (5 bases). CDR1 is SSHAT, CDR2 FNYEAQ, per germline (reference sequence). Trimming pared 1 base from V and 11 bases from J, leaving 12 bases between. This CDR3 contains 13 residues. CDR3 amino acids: CASSLGHGEQQFF. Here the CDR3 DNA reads TGTGCCAGCAGCTTAGGGCATGGGGAGCAGCAGTTCTTC.

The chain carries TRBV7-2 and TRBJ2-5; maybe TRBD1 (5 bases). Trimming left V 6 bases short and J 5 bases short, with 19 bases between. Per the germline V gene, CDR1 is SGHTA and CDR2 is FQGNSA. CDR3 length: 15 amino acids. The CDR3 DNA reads TGTGCCAGCAGAGGAAAAGACAGATCTTGGGAGACCCAGTACTTC. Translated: CASRGKDRSWETQYF.

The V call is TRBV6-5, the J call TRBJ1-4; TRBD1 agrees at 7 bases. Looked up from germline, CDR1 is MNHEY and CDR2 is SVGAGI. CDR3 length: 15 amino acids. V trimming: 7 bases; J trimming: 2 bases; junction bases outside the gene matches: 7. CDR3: CASIQTGRTNEKLFF. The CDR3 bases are TGTGCCAGCATCCAGACAGGGCGGACTAATGAAAAACTGTTTTTT.

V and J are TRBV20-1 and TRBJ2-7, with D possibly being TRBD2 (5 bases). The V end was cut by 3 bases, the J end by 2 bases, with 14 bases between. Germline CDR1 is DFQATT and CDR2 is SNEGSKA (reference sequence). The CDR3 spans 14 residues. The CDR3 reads CSASEGTDAYEQYF. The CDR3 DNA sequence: TGCAGTGCTAGTGAGGGTACAGACGCCTACGAGCAGTACTTC.

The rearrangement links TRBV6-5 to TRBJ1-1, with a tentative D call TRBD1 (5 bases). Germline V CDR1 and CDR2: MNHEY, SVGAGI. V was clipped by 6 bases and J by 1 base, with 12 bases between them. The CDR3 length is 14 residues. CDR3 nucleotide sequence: TGTGCCAGCAGCCCCGGGGGAGCGAACACTGAAGCTTTCTTT. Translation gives CASSPGGANTEAFF.

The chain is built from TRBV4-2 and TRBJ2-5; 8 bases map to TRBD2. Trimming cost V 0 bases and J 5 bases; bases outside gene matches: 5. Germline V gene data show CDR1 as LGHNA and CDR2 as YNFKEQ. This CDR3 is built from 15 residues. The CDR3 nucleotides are TGTGCCAGCAGCCAAGACGGGACTAGTATCGAGACCCAGTACTTC. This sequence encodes CASSQDGTSIETQYF.

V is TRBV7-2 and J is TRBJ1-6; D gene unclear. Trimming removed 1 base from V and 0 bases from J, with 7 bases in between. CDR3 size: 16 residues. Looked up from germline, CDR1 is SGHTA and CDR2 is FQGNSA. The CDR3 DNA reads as TGTGCCAGCAGCTTAGGACACCTCTCCTATAATTCACCCCTCCACTTT. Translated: CASSLGHLSYNSPLHF.

In DNA form, the CDR3 reads TGCAGCGTTGTCTCCGTGTATGGCTACACCTTC. Translating gives CSVVSVYGYTF. The chain is built from TRBV29-1 and TRBJ1-2; the D is unclear. With 4 bases removed from V and 5 bases from J, the gap between germline ends came to 8 bases. The CDR3 is 11 amino acids. Per germline, CDR1 SQVTM and CDR2 ANQGSEA.

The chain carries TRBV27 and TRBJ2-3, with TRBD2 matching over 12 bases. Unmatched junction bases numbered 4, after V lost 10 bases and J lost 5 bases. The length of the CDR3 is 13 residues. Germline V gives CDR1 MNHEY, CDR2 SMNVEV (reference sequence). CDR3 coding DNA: TGTGCCACCCGACTAGCGGGAGAAGATACGCAGTATTTT. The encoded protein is CATRLAGEDTQYF.

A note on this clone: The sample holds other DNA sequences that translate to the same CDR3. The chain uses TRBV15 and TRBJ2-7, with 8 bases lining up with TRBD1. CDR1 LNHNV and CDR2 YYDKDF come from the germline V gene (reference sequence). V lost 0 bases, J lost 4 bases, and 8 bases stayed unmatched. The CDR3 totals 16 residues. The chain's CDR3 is CATSRDLPGQGYEQYF. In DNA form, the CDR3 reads TGTGCCACCAGCAGAGATTTACCCGGACAGGGATACGAGCAGTACTTC.

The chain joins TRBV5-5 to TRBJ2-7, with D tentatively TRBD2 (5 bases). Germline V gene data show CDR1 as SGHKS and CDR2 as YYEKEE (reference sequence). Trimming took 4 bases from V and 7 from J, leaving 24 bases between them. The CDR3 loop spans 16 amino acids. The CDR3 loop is CASSPISTSLPGEQYF. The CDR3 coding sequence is TGTGCCAGCAGCCCCATTAGTACCAGCCTTCCGGGGGAGCAGTACTTC.

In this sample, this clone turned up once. This chain's CDR3 is CASRPAGEIYGYTF. The CDR3 region has the DNA TGTGCCAGCAGACCGGCAGGGGAAATCTATGGCTACACCTTC. This chain links TRBV9 with TRBJ1-2; tentative D call: TRBD1 (6 bases). Germline values: CDR1 SGDLS, CDR2 YYNGEE. Between the trimmed V and J ends, which lost 5 bases and 4 bases, there was a span of 15 bases. The length of the CDR3 is 14 residues.

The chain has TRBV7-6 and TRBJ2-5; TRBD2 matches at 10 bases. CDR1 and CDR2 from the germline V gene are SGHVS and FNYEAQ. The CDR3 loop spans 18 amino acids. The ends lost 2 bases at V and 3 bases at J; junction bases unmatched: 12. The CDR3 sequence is CASSLRILAGAEKETQYF. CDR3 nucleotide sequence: TGTGCCAGCAGCTTACGTATTCTAGCGGGGGCTGAAAAAGAGACCCAGTACTTC.

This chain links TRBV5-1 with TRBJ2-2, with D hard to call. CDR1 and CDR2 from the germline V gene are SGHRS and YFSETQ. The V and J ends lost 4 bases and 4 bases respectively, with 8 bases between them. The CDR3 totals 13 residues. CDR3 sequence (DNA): TGCGCCAGCAGCACGAGGTCCACCGGGGAGCTGTTTTTT. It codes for CASSTRSTGELFF.

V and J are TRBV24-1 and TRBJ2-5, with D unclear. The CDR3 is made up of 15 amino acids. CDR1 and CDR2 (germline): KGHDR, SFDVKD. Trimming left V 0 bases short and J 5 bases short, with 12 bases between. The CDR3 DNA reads TGTGCCACCAGTGATTTGCGAGGAACGCTGGAGACCCAGTACTTC. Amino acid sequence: CATSDLRGTLETQYF.

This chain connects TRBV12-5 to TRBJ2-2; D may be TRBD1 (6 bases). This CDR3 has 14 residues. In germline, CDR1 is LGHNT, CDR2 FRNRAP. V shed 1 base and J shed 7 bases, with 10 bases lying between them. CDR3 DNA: TGTGCTAGTGGTTTGGACAGGGTGGACGGGGAGCTGTTTTTT. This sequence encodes CASGLDRVDGELFF.

The CDR3 here is CASSYTTGAVGTEAFF. The CDR3 DNA reads as TGTGCCAGCAGTTACACAACAGGGGCGGTTGGCACTGAAGCTTTCTTT. The chain is built from TRBV6-5 and TRBJ1-1, with TRBD1 matching over 7 bases. The ends lost 2 bases at V and 4 bases at J; junction bases unmatched: 10. Germline V gene sequence: CDR1 MNHEY, CDR2 SVGAGI. The CDR3 runs 16 residues.

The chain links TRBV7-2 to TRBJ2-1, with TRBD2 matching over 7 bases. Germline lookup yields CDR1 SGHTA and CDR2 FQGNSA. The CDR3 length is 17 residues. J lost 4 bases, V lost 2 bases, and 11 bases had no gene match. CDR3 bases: TGTGCCAGCAGCTTATATCCGCGACTAGCAGAATACAATGAGCAGTTCTTC. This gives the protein CASSLYPRLAEYNEQFF.

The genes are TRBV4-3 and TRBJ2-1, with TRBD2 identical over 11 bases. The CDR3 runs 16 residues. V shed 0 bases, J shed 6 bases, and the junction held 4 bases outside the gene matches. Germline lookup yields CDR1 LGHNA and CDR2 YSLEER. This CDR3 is CASSQDLLAGGNEQFF. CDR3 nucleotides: TGCGCCAGCAGCCAAGATTTGCTAGCGGGGGGCAATGAGCAGTTCTTC.

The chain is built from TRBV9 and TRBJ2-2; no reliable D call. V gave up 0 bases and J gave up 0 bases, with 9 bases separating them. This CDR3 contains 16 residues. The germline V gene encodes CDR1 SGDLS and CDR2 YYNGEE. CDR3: CASSVELIPNTGELFF. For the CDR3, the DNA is TGTGCCAGCAGCGTAGAACTAATCCCGAACACCGGGGAGCTGTTTTTT.